Given below is one TCR beta chain in context. Methods used by the authors: Cell counts per sample came from amplifying reference gene primers. Method: immunoSEQ multiplex PCR; TCRdb's copy keeps in-frame clones and lacks some. D and trimming were read from the DNA, whereas the V and J calls and clone size are those reported in that table. In the table there are about 200,000 clones, approximately 86% of which are singletons. Per germline, CDR1 LGHDT and CDR2 YNNKEL (reference sequence). V lost 6 bases to trimming and J lost 7 bases, with 7 bases between them. CDR3 length: 12 amino acids. The data were taken from a study of blood T cell repertoires in COVID-19. Across the whole study: Spain, Italy and the United States supplied samples that represented acute and convalescent COVID-19. The analysed material was cDNA or gDNA that came from T cells, B-cell-depleted T cells, or PBMCs.

The source material was peripheral blood. This sequence originates from a man aged 40-49 years with acute or convalescent COVID-19. The gene calls are TRBV3-1 (or the pseudogene TRBV3-2) and TRBJ1-6; D remains unclear. This CDR3 reads CASRSTNSPLHF. For the CDR3, the DNA is TGTGCCAGCAGATCTACGAATTCACCCCTCCACTTT.